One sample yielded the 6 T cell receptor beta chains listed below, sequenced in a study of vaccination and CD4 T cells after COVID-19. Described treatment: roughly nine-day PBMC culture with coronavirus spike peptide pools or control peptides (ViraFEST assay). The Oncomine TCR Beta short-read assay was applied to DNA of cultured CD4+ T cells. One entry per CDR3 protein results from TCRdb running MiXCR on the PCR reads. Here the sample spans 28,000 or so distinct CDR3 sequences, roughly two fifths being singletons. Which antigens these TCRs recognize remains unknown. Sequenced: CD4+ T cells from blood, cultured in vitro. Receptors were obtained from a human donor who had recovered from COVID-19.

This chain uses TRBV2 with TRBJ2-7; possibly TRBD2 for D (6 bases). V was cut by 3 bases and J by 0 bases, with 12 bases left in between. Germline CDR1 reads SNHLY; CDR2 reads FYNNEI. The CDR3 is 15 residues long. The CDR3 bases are TGTGCCAGCAGTGATCCGGGGGAGAGCTCCTACGAGCAGTACTTC. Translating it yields CASSDPGESSYEQYF.

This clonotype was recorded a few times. The CDR3, as DNA: TGTGCCAGCAGTTACTCGGACGGAAGCAATCAGCCCCAGCATTTT. Translation: CASSYSDGSNQPQHF. The chain couples TRBV6-5 to TRBJ1-5; D remains unclear. With 0 bases removed from V and 1 base from J, the gap between germline ends came to 7 bases. The length of the CDR3 is 15 residues. CDR1 and CDR2 from the germline V gene are MNHEY and SVGAGI.

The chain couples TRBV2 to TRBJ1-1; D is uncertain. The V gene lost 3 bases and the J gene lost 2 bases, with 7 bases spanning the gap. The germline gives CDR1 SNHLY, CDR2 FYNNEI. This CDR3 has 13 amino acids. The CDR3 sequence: CASSDGPNTEAFF. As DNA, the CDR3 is TGTGCCAGCAGTGACGGGCCTAACACTGAAGCTTTCTTT.

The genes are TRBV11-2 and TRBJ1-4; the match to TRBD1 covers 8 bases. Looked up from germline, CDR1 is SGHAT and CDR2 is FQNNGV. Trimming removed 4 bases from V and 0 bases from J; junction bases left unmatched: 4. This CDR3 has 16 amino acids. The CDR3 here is CASSWQQGATNEKLFF. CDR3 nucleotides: TGTGCCAGCAGCTGGCAACAGGGGGCAACTAATGAAAAACTGTTTTTT.

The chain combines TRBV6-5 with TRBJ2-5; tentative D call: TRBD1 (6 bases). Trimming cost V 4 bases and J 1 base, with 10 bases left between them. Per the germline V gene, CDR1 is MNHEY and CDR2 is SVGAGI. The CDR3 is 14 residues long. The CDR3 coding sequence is TGTGCCAGCAGTTTCCCAGGGGTCCAAGAGACCCAGTACTTC. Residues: CASSFPGVQETQYF.

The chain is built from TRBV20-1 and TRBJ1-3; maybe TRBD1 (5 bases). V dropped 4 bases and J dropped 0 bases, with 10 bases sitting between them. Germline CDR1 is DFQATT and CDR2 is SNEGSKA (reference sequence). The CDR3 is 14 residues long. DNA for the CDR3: TGCAGTGCTACCGACAGCAGCTCTGGAAACACCATATATTTT. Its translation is CSATDSSSGNTIYF.